These 5 T cell receptor beta chains share one sample of origin, sequenced in a study of blood T cell repertoires in COVID-19. Clones were read by immunoSEQ multiplex PCR, and TCRdb kept only the in-frame ones, dropping some. This table holds roughly 300,000 clones, 70% to 90% found once. The sample comprised peripheral blood. Source of these receptors: a woman in her twenties or thirties with COVID-19, enrolled during active disease.

The chain is built from TRBV19 and TRBJ1-2; D unresolved. Germline V gives CDR1 LNHDA, CDR2 SQIVND (reference sequence). The V gene lost 5 bases and the J gene lost 2 bases, with 6 bases spanning the gap. This CDR3 comprises 12 residues. CDR3 coding DNA: TGTGCCAGTAGTTTCGGGAACTATGGCTACACCTTC. Its protein is CASSFGNYGYTF.

J is TRBJ1-2 and V is TRBV12-3 or TRBV12-4; no clear D gene. The V end was cut by 3 bases, the J end by 7 bases, with 9 bases between. This CDR3 spans 12 amino acids. The CDR3 loop reads CASSFGLSGYTF. CDR3 nucleotide sequence: TGTGCCAGCAGTTTCGGTCTAAGTGGCTACACCTTC.

The gene calls are TRBV4-1 and TRBJ1-1, with D unclear. This CDR3 comprises 16 residues. With 4 bases removed from V and 1 base from J, the gap between germline ends came to 16 bases. Germline V gene sequence: CDR1 MGHRA, CDR2 YSYEKL. CDR3 protein: CASSPHLNRGNTEAFF. As DNA, the CDR3 is TGCGCCAGCAGCCCTCACCTAAACCGGGGGAACACTGAAGCTTTCTTT.

The CDR3 loop reads CASGGSPRNHEQYF. The DNA for the CDR3 is TGTGCCAGCGGGGGGAGCCCAAGAAACCACGAGCAGTACTTC. V is TRBV3-1 (or the pseudogene TRBV3-2) and J is TRBJ2-7; tentatively, D is TRBD2 (6 bases). Trimming took 8 bases from V and 5 from J, leaving 19 bases between them. The CDR3 has 14 amino acids. Germline assignment: CDR1 LGHDT and CDR2 YNNKEL (reference sequence).

The chain couples TRBV29-1 to TRBJ2-2; 7 positions match TRBD1. V was pared by 3 bases and J by 9 bases, with 16 bases of the junction left unmatched. The CDR3 runs 16 residues. Germline CDR1 SQVTM, CDR2 ANQGSEA. In DNA form, the CDR3 reads TGCAGCGTTGACCGGGACAGTGAAGAAAGGGGCCGGGAGCTGTTTTTT. This sequence encodes CSVDRDSEERGRELFF.